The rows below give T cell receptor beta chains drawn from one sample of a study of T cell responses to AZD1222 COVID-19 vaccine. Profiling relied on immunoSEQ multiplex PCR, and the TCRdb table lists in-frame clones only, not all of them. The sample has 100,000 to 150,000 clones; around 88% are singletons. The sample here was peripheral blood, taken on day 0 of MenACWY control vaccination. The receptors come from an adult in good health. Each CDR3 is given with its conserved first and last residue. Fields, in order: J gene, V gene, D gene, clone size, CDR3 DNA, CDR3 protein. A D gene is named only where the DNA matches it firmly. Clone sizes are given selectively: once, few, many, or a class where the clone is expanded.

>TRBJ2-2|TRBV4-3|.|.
TGCGCCAGCAGCCAAGATCCGAATCGCGAAACCGGGGAGCTGTTTTTT
CASSQDPNRETGELFF
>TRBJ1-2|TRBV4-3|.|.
TGCGCCAGCAGCCAAGATTCCGGGAGGAGTGGCTACACCTTC
CASSQDSGRSGYTF
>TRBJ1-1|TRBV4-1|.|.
TGCGCCAGCAGCCAAGTTTCTGTCCCGGTGAACACTGAAGCTTTCTTT
CASSQVSVPVNTEAFF
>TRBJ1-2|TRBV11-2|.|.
TGTGCCAGCAGCCCTAATCCGGGACAAATGGGTTATGGCTACACCTTC
CASSPNPGQMGYGYTF
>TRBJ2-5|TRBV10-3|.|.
TGTGCCATCAGTGAGTCGACAGCCGGTGGGCAAGAGACCCAGTACTTC
CAISESTAGGQETQYF
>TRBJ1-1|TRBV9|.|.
TGTGCCAGCAGCGTTACTCCTGCGGGTGAAGCTTTCTTT
CASSVTPAGEAFF
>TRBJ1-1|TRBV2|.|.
TGTGCCAGCACGGAAGGTGAGGGGAACACTGAAGCTTTCTTT
CASTEGEGNTEAFF
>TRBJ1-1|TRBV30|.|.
TGTGCCTGGAGTACGAAAGGGCCGAACACTGAAGCTTTCTTT
CAWSTKGPNTEAFF
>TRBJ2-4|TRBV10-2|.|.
TGCGCCAGCAGTGATCTCGTATGGGATCTAGCCAAAAACATTCAGTACTTC
CASSDLVWDLAKNIQYF
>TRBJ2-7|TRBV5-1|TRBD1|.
TGCGCCAGCAGCTTTGACAGGGGGCAATCAGCGGAGCAGTACTTC
CASSFDRGQSAEQYF
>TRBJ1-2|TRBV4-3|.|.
TGCGCCAGCAGCCAAGATTCCGGGGGGGACTATGGCTACACCTTC
CASSQDSGGDYGYTF
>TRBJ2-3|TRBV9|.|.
TGTGCCAGCAGCGCTATCCAGCTTGCCGGAACAGATACGCAGTATTTT
CASSAIQLAGTDTQYF
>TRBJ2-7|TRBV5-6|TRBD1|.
TGTGCCAGCAGCTTCGACAGGGGGCGTGCCTACGAGCAGTACTTC
CASSFDRGRAYEQYF
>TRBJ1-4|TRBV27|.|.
TGTGCCAGCAGTACCCGATCTTCGGGAACTAATGAAAAACTGTTTTTT
CASSTRSSGTNEKLFF
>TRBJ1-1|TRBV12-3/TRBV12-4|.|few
TGTGCCAGCAGTTTACTCCCCGGGGAAGCTTTCTTT
CASSLLPGEAFF
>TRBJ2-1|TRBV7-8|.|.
TGTGCCAGCAGCTCAGACTACTACAATGAGCAGTTCTTC
CASSSDYYNEQFF
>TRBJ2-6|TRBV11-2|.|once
TGTGCCAGCAGCTTAGGAGTTTCAGGGGCCAACGTCCTGACTTTC
CASSLGVSGANVLTF
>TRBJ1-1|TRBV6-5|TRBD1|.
TGTGCCAGCAGTTTTACCGGGACAGGTATGAACACTGAAGCTTTCTTT
CASSFTGTGMNTEAFF
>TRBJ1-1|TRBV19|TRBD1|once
TGTGCCAGTAGTATTCAAACTCTGGGACAGGGGGCATCTTTCTTT
CASSIQTLGQGASFF
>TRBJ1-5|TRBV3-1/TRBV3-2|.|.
TGTGCCAGCAGCCTCTCGAATCAGCCCCAGCATTTT
CASSLSNQPQHF
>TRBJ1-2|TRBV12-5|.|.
TGTGCTAGTGGTTCTATCGATGGCTACACCTTC
CASGSIDGYTF
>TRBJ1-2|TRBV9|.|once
TGTGCCAGCAGCGTAGACCAAAAAAACTATGGCTACACCTTC
CASSVDQKNYGYTF
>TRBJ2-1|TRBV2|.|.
TGTGCCAGCAGTGAAAAGGCTAGCGAATCCTACAATGAGCAGTTCTTC
CASSEKASESYNEQFF
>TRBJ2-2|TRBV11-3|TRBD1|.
TGTGCCAGCAGCTTCGTTCCGGGACAGGGGTCCGGGGAGCTGTTTTTT
CASSFVPGQGSGELFF
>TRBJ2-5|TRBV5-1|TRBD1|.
TGCGCCAGCAGCTTCCAGGGGGCTGAAGAGACCCAGTACTTC
CASSFQGAEETQYF
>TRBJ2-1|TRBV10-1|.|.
TGCGCCAGCAGTGAGGGCCGGGCCGAAAGCAATGAGCAGTTCTTC
CASSEGRAESNEQFF
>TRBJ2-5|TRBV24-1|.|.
TGTGCCACCAGTGCCACAGGGCTCGGACAAGAGACCCAGTACTTC
CATSATGLGQETQYF
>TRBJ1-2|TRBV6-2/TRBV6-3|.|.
TGTGCCAGCAGCCCCGGACTGATTAACTATGGCTACACCTTC
CASSPGLINYGYTF
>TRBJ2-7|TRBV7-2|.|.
TGTGCCAGCAGCTTTGCGGGGTTCGGGCCCTACGAGCAGTACTTC
CASSFAGFGPYEQYF
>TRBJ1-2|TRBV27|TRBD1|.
TGTGCCAGCAGTAGACCAGGGGGGAGCTATGGCTACACCTTC
CASSRPGGSYGYTF
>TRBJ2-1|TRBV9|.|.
TGTGCCAGCAGCGAACTAGCAAATTACAATGAGCAGTTCTTC
CASSELANYNEQFF
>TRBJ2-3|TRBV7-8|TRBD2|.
TGTGCCAGCAGCTTCGGACTAGCGGGGCGCACAGATACGCAGTATTTT
CASSFGLAGRTDTQYF
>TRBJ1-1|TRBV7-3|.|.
TGTGCCAGCAGCTTAAGTCAGAACACTGAAGCTTTCTTT
CASSLSQNTEAFF
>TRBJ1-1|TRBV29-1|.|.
TGCAGCGTCCGTAAGGACATAGTGAACACTGAAGCTTTCTTT
CSVRKDIVNTEAFF
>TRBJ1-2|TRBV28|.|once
TGTGCCAGCAGTTTCTCGGGGAGTGACTATGGCTACACCTTC
CASSFSGSDYGYTF
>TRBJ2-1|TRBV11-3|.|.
TGTGCCAGCAGCTTAAGGGATCTCGCCTCCTACAATGAGCAGTTCTTC
CASSLRDLASYNEQFF
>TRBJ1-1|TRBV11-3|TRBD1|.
TGTGCCAGCAGCCTCACAGGGGCCACTGAAGCTTTCTTT
CASSLTGATEAFF
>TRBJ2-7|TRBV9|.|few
TGTGCCAGCAGCGCAACAGGACAGAGCTACGAGCAGTACTTC
CASSATGQSYEQYF
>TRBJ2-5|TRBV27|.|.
TGTGCCAGCAGTCCCCCATTAGGTTTGGAGACCCAGTACTTC
CASSPPLGLETQYF
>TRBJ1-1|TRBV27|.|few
TGTGCCAGCAGTTTAAGCATGAACACTGAAGCTTTCTTT
CASSLSMNTEAFF
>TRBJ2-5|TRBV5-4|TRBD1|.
TGTGCCAGCAGCAGGGACAGGCAAGAGACCCAGTACTTC
CASSRDRQETQYF
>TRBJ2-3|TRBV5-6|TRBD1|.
TGTGCCAGCAGCTTGCCAGGGGGTCACACGCAGTATTTT
CASSLPGGHTQYF
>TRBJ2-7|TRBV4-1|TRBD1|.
TGCGCCAGCAGCCAGGGGACAGGGAATACCTACGAGCAGTACTTC
CASSQGTGNTYEQYF
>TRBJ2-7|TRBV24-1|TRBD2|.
TGTGCCACCAGTGATTCCGGGACTAGCGGGGCCTACGAGCAGTACTTC
CATSDSGTSGAYEQYF
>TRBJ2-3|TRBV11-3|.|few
TGTGCCAGCAGCTTAACCACTAGCACAGATACGCAGTATTTT
CASSLTTSTDTQYF
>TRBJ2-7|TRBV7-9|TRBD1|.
TGTGCCAGCAGCCTTTCCGGGACAGTAGGCGAGCAGTACTTC
CASSLSGTVGEQYF